This T cell receptor (beta chain) was identified in a study of T cells in Graves' hyperthyroidism and ophthalmopathy. The ends lost 8 bases at V and 0 bases at J; junction bases unmatched: 8. Germline V gene lookup returns CDR1 SQVTM and CDR2 ANQGSEA. The CDR3 covers 14 residues. Amplification of TCR beta CDR3 regions was performed using RNA transcripts as template. HTBI primers were the set used in a first-round RT-PCR of the TCR CDR3. TCRdb used MiXCR to reprocess the multiplex PCR reads, holding one entry per CDR3 protein. This sample carries about 840,000 distinct CDR3 sequences, more than 30% of them seen once, and the ten largest clones take over 8%. This clonotype came up many times. Over 18 months, lack of ophthalmopathy progression marked Graves' hyperthyroidism as stable.

The TCR was taken from a man younger than 35 with Graves' hyperthyroidism. Sequencing used blood. The V gene is TRBV29-1, the J gene TRBJ1-1, with 8 bases fitting TRBD1. CDR3 nucleotide sequence: TGCAGCACAAGGACAGGGAACATGAACACTGAAGCTTTCTTT. It is translated as CSTRTGNMNTEAFF.